A single TCR beta chain is shown here with its context. Its cognate antigen is unknown. Clones were sequenced by immunoSEQ multiplex PCR, and TCRdb holds only the in-frame ones, with some missing. The sample holds some 57,000 clones, roughly 84% seen once. Patients were excluded for autoimmune disease history or systemic immunosuppression. These data belong to a study of OX40 agonist ivuxolimab in advanced cancers. Study context: Six ivuxolimab dose levels, 0.01 to 10 mg/kg, were given intravenously every 2 weeks.

The study, taken as a whole, reports: Among the lowest peripheral clonal expansion occurred in 0.1-3.0 mg/kg partial responders. At doses 0.1 to 3.0 mg/kg, CD4+ and CD8+ clones expanded.

The sequencing here drew on CD4+ or CD8+ T cells sorted from blood, taken in a trial of the OX40 agonist ivuxolimab. This sequence originates from an adult with an advanced solid tumor such as melanoma, head and neck, liver or kidney cancer.

The CDR3 DNA sequence: TGTGCCAGCTCCTGGTCGAGGGCCCAAGCCGGGGAGCTGTTTTTT. This translates into CASSWSRAQAGELFF. V is TRBV18 and J is TRBJ2-2; TRBD2 might be the D (5 bases). The CDR3 spans 15 residues. Trimming removed 6 bases at V and 6 bases at J, with 17 bases between. Germline V gene lookup returns CDR1 KGHSH and CDR2 LQKENI. The variable domain in full, with the rest retrieved from reference TRBV18 and TRBJ2-2, is NAGVMQNPRHLVRRRGQEARLRCSPMKGHSHVYWYRQLPEEGLKFMVYLQKENIIDESGMPKERFSAEFPKEGPSILRIQQVVRGDSAAYFCASSWSRAQAGELFFGEGSRLTVL.